This T cell receptor (beta chain) was recorded in a study of cytomegalovirus exposure and HLA in healthy donors. Background on the study: The 120 validation repertoires, a later analysis reported, used the same platform as the approximately 670 repertoires from the first cohort. Study-level points and caveats: Confirmation was obtained in vitro that a few CMV-associated chains are specific for CMV antigens.

Concerning this clone: Antigen unknown.

Germline-derived CDR1 and CDR2 are MNHNS and SASEGT. V shed 4 bases and J 4 bases; nucleotides not matched to a gene: 8. CDR3 length: 15 amino acids. TCRdb keeps only in-frame clones here, not all; method: immunoSEQ multiplex PCR. The table includes some 73,000 clones, roughly 89% detected once. The chain recombines TRBV6-1 with TRBJ1-1; 8 bases are a match to TRBD1. The specimen sequenced was PBMCs. The origin of this receptor is a woman in her late teens or twenties in good health and CMV-seropositive. The CDR3 sequence is CASSGRQGYGTEAFF. CDR3 in DNA: TGTGCCAGCAGTGGTCGACAGGGGTACGGCACTGAAGCTTTCTTT.